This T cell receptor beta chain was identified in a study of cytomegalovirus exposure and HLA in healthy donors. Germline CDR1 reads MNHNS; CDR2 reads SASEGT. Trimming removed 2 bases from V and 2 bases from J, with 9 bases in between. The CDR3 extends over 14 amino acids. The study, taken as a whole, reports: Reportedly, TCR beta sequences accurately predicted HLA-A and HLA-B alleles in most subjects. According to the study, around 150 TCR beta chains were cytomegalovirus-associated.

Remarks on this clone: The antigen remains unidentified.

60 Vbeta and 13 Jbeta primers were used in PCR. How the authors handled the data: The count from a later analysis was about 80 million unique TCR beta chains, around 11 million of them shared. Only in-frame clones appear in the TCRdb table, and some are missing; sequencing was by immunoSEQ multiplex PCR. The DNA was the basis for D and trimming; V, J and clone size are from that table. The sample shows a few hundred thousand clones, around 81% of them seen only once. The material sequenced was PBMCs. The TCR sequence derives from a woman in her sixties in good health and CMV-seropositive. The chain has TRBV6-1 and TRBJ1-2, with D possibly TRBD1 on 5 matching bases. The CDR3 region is CASSELGGNYGYTF. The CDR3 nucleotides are TGTGCCAGCAGTGAACTGGGGGGGAACTATGGCTACACCTTC.